The 31 T cell receptor beta chains below all came from one sample that was sequenced in a study of control samples from healthy donors and cancer patients. Profiling relied on immunoSEQ multiplex PCR, and the TCRdb table lists in-frame clones only, not all of them. Of over 150,000 clones listed, approximately 92% are singletons. The material sequenced was blood. Receptors were obtained from a man aged 18 to 30 in good health.

This chain's CDR3 is CASSDRGTNEKLFF. For the CDR3, the DNA is TGTGCCAGCAGTGACAGGGGAACTAATGAAAAACTGTTTTTT. The gene calls are TRBV6-1 and TRBJ1-4; D is possibly TRBD1 (6 bases). The CDR3 covers 14 residues. V gave up 3 bases and J gave up 1 base, with 6 bases separating them. Germline CDR1 and CDR2: MNHNS and SASEGT.

The V call is TRBV30, the J call TRBJ1-4; D gene ambiguous. The CDR3 runs to 15 residues. Germline V CDR1 and CDR2: GTSNPN, SVGIG (reference sequence). The V end lost 2 bases, the J end lost 5 bases, and 15 bases lay between the germline ends. The CDR3 region is CAWSPPELLNEKLFF. The CDR3 nucleotides read TGTGCCTGGAGTCCCCCGGAACTGCTGAATGAAAAACTGTTTTTT.

This clone turned up a few times. This rearrangement joins TRBV4-1 to TRBJ1-5; 8 nucleotides line up with TRBD1. The CDR3 consists of 18 residues. Germline CDR1 reads MGHRA; CDR2 reads YSYEKL. Losses at the gene ends were 0 bases for V and 4 bases for J; bases not matched to a gene: 11. CDR3 protein: CASSQDSLPGGGNQPQHF. CDR3 sequence (DNA): TGCGCCAGCAGCCAAGATAGTCTCCCAGGGGGCGGAAATCAGCCCCAGCATTTT.

This chain joins TRBV30 and TRBJ1-2; the D gene is possibly TRBD1 (5 bases). The germline gives CDR1 GTSNPN, CDR2 SVGIG (reference sequence). Trimming stripped 1 base from V and 7 bases from J, with 19 bases between. This CDR3 comprises 15 residues. The CDR3 sequence is CAWSESSGTAFGYTF. CDR3 coding DNA: TGTGCCTGGAGTGAGTCCTCCGGGACGGCTTTTGGCTACACCTTC.

The V call is TRBV15, the J call TRBJ2-7; TRBD1 is a possible D gene (6 bases). Germline CDR1 LNHNV, CDR2 YYDKDF (reference sequence). V lost 2 bases to trimming and J lost 0 bases, with 8 bases between them. There are 14 residues in the CDR3. In DNA form, the CDR3 reads TGTGCCACCAGCAGAACACAGGGCTCCTACGAGCAGTACTTC. It specifies CATSRTQGSYEQYF.

The rearrangement links TRBV7-3 to TRBJ2-7, with 7 positions matching TRBD1. This CDR3 comprises 15 residues. Trimming removed 4 bases from V and 2 bases from J; junction bases left unmatched: 8. From germline, CDR1 is SGHTA and CDR2 FQGTGA. The CDR3 nucleotides are TGTGCCAGCAGCTCGACAGGGCTCGGTCCCTACGAGCAGTACTTC. It yields the protein CASSSTGLGPYEQYF. Full variable domain (remainder filled in from reference TRBV7-3 and TRBJ2-7): GAGVSQTPSNKVTEKGKYVELRCDPISGHTALYWYRQSLGQGPEFLIYFQGTGAADDSGLPNDRFFAVRPEGSVSTLKIQRTERGDSAVYLCASSSTGLGPYEQYFGPGTRLTVT.

The gene calls are TRBV6-6 and TRBJ2-2; 9 nucleotides align to TRBD1. V was pared by 6 bases and J by 6 bases, with 11 bases of the junction left unmatched. Germline CDR1 and CDR2: MNHNY and SVGAGI (reference sequence). The CDR3 spans 16 residues. DNA for the CDR3: TGTGCCAGCAGCCTTTCACAGGGGGCACGGTCCGGGGAGCTGTTTTTT. This codes for CASSLSQGARSGELFF.

J is TRBJ2-1 and V is TRBV4-2; D is unclear. The CDR3 loop spans 17 amino acids. V was pared by 4 bases and J by 1 base, with 17 bases between. CDR1 and CDR2 (germline): LGHNA, YNFKEQ. The CDR3 bases are TGTGCCAGCAGCCTACTCAGTCAATCCTATTCCTACAATGAGCAGTTCTTC. It codes for CASSLLSQSYSYNEQFF.

The V gene is TRBV5-1, the J gene TRBJ2-1; TRBD2 might be the D (7 bases). Looked up from germline, CDR1 is SGHRS and CDR2 is YFSETQ. V was pared by 3 bases and J by 4 bases, with 17 bases between. CDR3 length: 16 residues. This CDR3 is CASSSGGGGAYNEQFF. As DNA, the CDR3 is TGCGCCAGCAGCTCCGGAGGTGGGGGGGCATACAATGAGCAGTTCTTC.

J is TRBJ1-1 and V is TRBV7-9; 10 bases map to TRBD1. Germline V gene sequence: CDR1 SEHNR, CDR2 FQNEAQ (reference sequence). V lost 0 bases and J lost 0; bases outside the gene matches: 1. The CDR3 is 16 amino acids. The CDR3 here is CASSLAGQGLNTEAFF. The CDR3 nucleotides read TGTGCCAGCAGCTTAGCGGGACAGGGGCTGAACACTGAAGCTTTCTTT.

The rearrangement uses TRBV5-1 and TRBJ2-2; D is possibly TRBD2 (7 bases). The CDR3 runs to 16 residues. Looked up from germline, CDR1 is SGHRS and CDR2 is YFSETQ. Trimming stripped 4 bases from V and 5 bases from J, with 18 bases between. In nucleotides, the CDR3 is TGCGCCAGCAGCGCCCCGACGGGGGGCGCAACCGGGGAGCTGTTTTTT. It specifies CASSAPTGGATGELFF.

The chain combines TRBV6-5 with TRBJ2-3; TRBD2 aligns across 12 bases. The length of the CDR3 is 14 residues. Per germline, CDR1 MNHEY and CDR2 SVGAGI. Trimming removed 11 bases from V and 8 bases from J; junction bases left unmatched: 11. CDR3 sequence (DNA): TGTGCCTCGATAGGGCTAGCGGGGGGGATTACGCAGTATTTT. Its translation: CASIGLAGGITQYF.

This clone was seen only once. The chain links TRBV7-9 to TRBJ2-7, with 7 bases identical to TRBD1. This CDR3 contains 15 residues. CDR1 and CDR2 from the germline V gene are SEHNR and FQNEAQ (reference sequence). V shed 5 bases and J 1 base; nucleotides not matched to a gene: 8. Here the CDR3 DNA reads TGTGCCAGCAGCCCACGGGACAGTCCTTCCTACGAGCAGTACTTC. Its translation is CASSPRDSPSYEQYF.

The genes are TRBV5-1 and TRBJ2-5; possibly TRBD2 for D (7 bases). In germline, CDR1 is SGHRS, CDR2 YFSETQ. The V end lost 3 bases, the J end lost 2 bases, and 17 bases lay between the germline ends. This CDR3 comprises 16 residues. CDR3 sequence reads: CASSWEGHTLQETQYF. DNA for the CDR3: TGCGCCAGCAGCTGGGAGGGACATACCTTACAAGAGACCCAGTACTTC. The entire variable domain, with the rest obtained from reference TRBV5-1 and TRBJ2-5, is as follows: KAGVTQTPRYLIKTRGQQVTLSCSPISGHRSVSWYQQTPGQGLQFLFEYFSETQRNKGNFPGRFSGRQFSNSRSEMNVSTLELGDSALYLCASSWEGHTLQETQYFGPGTRLLVL.

The J gene is TRBJ1-3, the V gene TRBV18; D uncertain. CDR3 length: 15 residues. In germline, CDR1 is KGHSH, CDR2 LQKENI. V lost 0 bases and J lost 4, with 10 bases in between. CDR3 DNA sequence: TGTGCCAGCTCACCACCGGCGGGAGGGGGAAACACCATATATTTT. As protein: CASSPPAGGGNTIYF.

The chain couples TRBV5-5 to TRBJ2-7, with D unresolved. Looked up from germline, CDR1 is SGHKS and CDR2 is YYEKEE (reference sequence). The CDR3 totals 14 residues. Trimming pared 1 base from V and 5 bases from J, leaving 13 bases between. The CDR3 coding sequence is TGTGCCAGCAGCTTGCTCTGGGTCGATGACGAGCAGTACTTC. Its translation is CASSLLWVDDEQYF.

The CDR3 DNA is TGTGCCAGCAGTGAAGGAGTCCTGAGGTCGGGTGAAAAACTGTTTTTT. Translating gives CASSEGVLRSGEKLFF. The chain recombines TRBV2 with TRBJ1-4; D remains unclear. CDR3 length: 16 residues. V lost 1 base, J lost 7 bases, and 16 bases lay in between. CDR1 is SNHLY, CDR2 FYNNEI, per germline.

CDR3 sequence (DNA): TGTGCCAGCACCCTGAACAGGCAGGTTTTAAACTATGGCTACACCTTC. Encoded protein: CASTLNRQVLNYGYTF. The chain uses TRBV2 and TRBJ1-2, with a possible D match to TRBD1 (5 bases). This CDR3 contains 16 residues. Germline CDR1 SNHLY, CDR2 FYNNEI. V was clipped by 7 bases and J by 2 bases, with 20 bases between them.

The gene calls are TRBV5-1 and TRBJ2-5, with D possibly TRBD2 on 5 matching bases. V lost 0 bases and J 1 base, leaving 10 bases between the germline ends. CDR3 length equals 15 residues. Germline assignment: CDR1 SGHRS and CDR2 YFSETQ. The CDR3, as DNA: TGCGCCAGCAGCTTGGGCGGGTCAACCCAAGAGACCCAGTACTTC. Its translation: CASSLGGSTQETQYF. The whole variable domain, filled in from reference TRBV5-1 and TRBJ2-5, reads KAGVTQTPRYLIKTRGQQVTLSCSPISGHRSVSWYQQTPGQGLQFLFEYFSETQRNKGNFPGRFSGRQFSNSRSEMNVSTLELGDSALYLCASSLGGSTQETQYFGPGTRLLVL.

This clone has a single count. This chain links TRBV10-3 with TRBJ2-1; 10 bases agree with TRBD2. Germline CDR1 and CDR2: ENHRY and SYGVKD. The CDR3 has 17 residues. The trim removed 7 bases at V and 8 bases at J, leaving 17 bases unmatched. CDR3 in amino acids: CAITRIAGGHSGDEQFF. In DNA, the CDR3 is TGTGCCATCACCAGAATAGCGGGGGGCCACTCTGGCGATGAGCAGTTCTTC.

With respect to this clone: Distinct nucleotide sequences in the sample also encode this CDR3. CDR3 in DNA: TGCGCCAGCAGCTTGGGACTCTCTGGGGCCAACGTCCTGACTTTC. It encodes CASSLGLSGANVLTF. This chain uses TRBV5-1 with TRBJ2-6; D ambiguous. CDR1 and CDR2 from the germline V gene are SGHRS and YFSETQ. With 0 bases removed from V and 0 bases from J, the gap between germline ends came to 4 bases. The CDR3 covers 15 residues. The whole variable domain, filled in from reference TRBV5-1 and TRBJ2-6, reads KAGVTQTPRYLIKTRGQQVTLSCSPISGHRSVSWYQQTPGQGLQFLFEYFSETQRNKGNFPGRFSGRQFSNSRSEMNVSTLELGDSALYLCASSLGLSGANVLTFGAGSRLTVL.

The chain combines TRBV15 with TRBJ1-4; 10 bases agree with TRBD1. This CDR3 contains 14 residues. V was pared by 3 bases and J by 5 bases, with 0 bases of the junction left unmatched. Germline V lookup: CDR1 LNHNV, CDR2 YYDKDF (reference sequence). The DNA of the CDR3 is TGTGCCACCAGCAGGGGACAGGGGAATGAAAAACTGTTTTTT. Translation gives CATSRGQGNEKLFF.

V usage is TRBV29-1 and J usage is TRBJ2-1, with unresolved D. Per germline, CDR1 SQVTM and CDR2 ANQGSEA. The CDR3 contains 12 residues. V was trimmed by 4 bases and J by 8 bases, leaving 12 bases between them. In DNA, the CDR3 is TGCAGCGTTGGACTTAAGGGATATGAGCAGTTCTTC. Translating it yields CSVGLKGYEQFF.

This rearrangement joins TRBV5-5 to TRBJ1-2; D is unclear. The CDR3 has 14 residues. Trimming shortened V by 0 bases and J by 1 base, and 7 bases separated the two germline ends. CDR1 is SGHKS and CDR2 is YYEKEE in the germline V gene (reference sequence). The CDR3 bases are TGTGCCAGCAGCTTGGCGGGGAGTAACTATGGCTACACCTTC. This codes for CASSLAGSNYGYTF.

The chain uses TRBV7-3 and TRBJ1-5; D is perhaps TRBD1 (6 bases). The germline V gene has CDR1 SGHTA and CDR2 FQGTGA. This CDR3 has 15 amino acids. V was trimmed by 1 base and J by 3 bases, leaving 10 bases between them. CDR3 in DNA: TGTGCCAGCAGCTTAAATGGGGGGCTCAATCAGCCCCAGCATTTT. The encoded protein is CASSLNGGLNQPQHF. The whole variable domain, remainder taken from reference TRBV7-3 and TRBJ1-5, is GAGVSQTPSNKVTEKGKYVELRCDPISGHTALYWYRQSLGQGPEFLIYFQGTGAADDSGLPNDRFFAVRPEGSVSTLKIQRTERGDSAVYLCASSLNGGLNQPQHFGDGTRLSIL.

The chain has TRBV6-5 and TRBJ1-2, with D tentatively TRBD1 (6 bases). Looked up from germline, CDR1 is MNHEY and CDR2 is SVGAGI. The CDR3 loop spans 13 amino acids. Trimming took off 2 bases at V and 4 bases at J, with 8 bases between the two ends. The CDR3 sequence: CASSYRGVYGYTF. The CDR3 DNA reads as TGTGCCAGCAGTTACAGGGGGGTCTATGGCTACACCTTC.

The V call is TRBV12-3 or TRBV12-4, the J call TRBJ1-1, with unresolved D. Trimming took 2 bases from V and 1 from J, leaving 5 bases between them. This CDR3 has 13 residues. The CDR3 DNA reads TGTGCCAGCAGTTTAAAGGGGAACACTGAAGCTTTCTTT. Translation gives CASSLKGNTEAFF.

This rearrangement joins TRBV9 to TRBJ1-5; D not resolved. This CDR3 region has 14 residues. CDR1 and CDR2 from the germline V gene are SGDLS and YYNGEE. Trimming took off 0 bases at V and 11 bases at J, with 15 bases between the two ends. CDR3 in DNA: TGTGCCAGCAGCGTAGATGGTAGGGCTGGGGCCCAGCATTTT. This gives the protein CASSVDGRAGAQHF.

The chain carries TRBV9 and TRBJ1-4; D ambiguous. The CDR3 consists of 14 residues. V was trimmed by 1 base and J by 0 bases, leaving 4 bases between them. Germline loops: CDR1 SGDLS, CDR2 YYNGEE. As DNA, the CDR3 is TGTGCCAGCAGCGTAAGAGCAACTAATGAAAAACTGTTTTTT. Its translation is CASSVRATNEKLFF.

V is TRBV2 and J is TRBJ1-2; 8 bases agree with TRBD1. V gave up 1 base and J gave up 11 bases; unmatched junction bases: 9. The CDR3 loop spans 14 amino acids. Germline V gene lookup returns CDR1 SNHLY and CDR2 FYNNEI. This CDR3 is CASSEVVGTGGYTF. The CDR3 DNA reads as TGTGCCAGCAGTGAAGTCGTGGGAACAGGGGGTTACACCTTC.

This rearrangement joins TRBV12-3 or TRBV12-4 to TRBJ2-3; a possible D gene is TRBD2 (5 bases). CDR3 size: 13 residues. V was trimmed by 6 bases and J by 7 bases, leaving 14 bases between them. CDR3 sequence: CASSTSERYTQYF. In nucleotides, the CDR3 is TGTGCCAGCAGCACCTCCGAGCGGTATACGCAGTATTTT.